A selection of T cell receptor beta chains follows, all from one sample in a study of CD8+ T cells in alopecia areata. Clones were sequenced by immunoSEQ multiplex PCR, and TCRdb holds only the in-frame ones, with some missing. The sample holds about 210,000 clones, over 60% seen once. Sequenced here: CD4+ T cells sorted from blood, sampled at week 4, from a patient treated with tofacitinib. The receptors stem from a human donor with alopecia areata. CDR3s include the opening cysteine and the closing phenylalanine or tryptophan. Fields, in order: CDR3 DNA, CDR3 protein, J gene, V gene, clone size, D gene. A D gene is named only where the DNA matches it firmly. Clone size is stated in some rows and not others, as once, few, many or a class when expanded.

CDR3 DNA: TGCGCCAGCAGCCAGCAGGGGGTAGGAACTGAAGCTTTCTTT
CDR3 protein: CASSQQGVGTEAFF
J gene: TRBJ1-1
V gene: TRBV4-3
clone size: .
D gene: TRBD1

CDR3 DNA: TGTGCCAGCAGCCCCGTGAACTATGGCTACACCTTC
CDR3 protein: CASSPVNYGYTF
J gene: TRBJ1-2
V gene: TRBV2
clone size: once
D gene: .

CDR3 DNA: TGTGCCAGCAGCTTGGCATTGATCGGCACTGAAGCTTTCTTT
CDR3 protein: CASSLALIGTEAFF
J gene: TRBJ1-1
V gene: TRBV5-6
clone size: .
D gene: .

CDR3 DNA: TGTGCCAGCAGTATTGGGGAGTATGGCTACACCTTC
CDR3 protein: CASSIGEYGYTF
J gene: TRBJ1-2
V gene: TRBV2
clone size: once
D gene: .

CDR3 DNA: TGTGCCATCAGTGAGACAGCTCATGGAAAACTGTTTTTT
CDR3 protein: CAISETAHGKLFF
J gene: TRBJ1-4
V gene: TRBV10-3
clone size: .
D gene: .

CDR3 DNA: TGTGCCAGCAGTTACTCGGACAGGGTGGCCTATGGCTACACCTTC
CDR3 protein: CASSYSDRVAYGYTF
J gene: TRBJ1-2
V gene: TRBV6-5
clone size: .
D gene: TRBD1

CDR3 DNA: TGTGCCAGTAGCTTGGACAGTCTCTATCAGCCCCAGCATTTT
CDR3 protein: CASSLDSLYQPQHF
J gene: TRBJ1-5
V gene: TRBV19
clone size: .
D gene: .

CDR3 DNA: TGTGCCAGCTCACCAGTCGGGACAGTTCAAGAGACCCAGTACTTC
CDR3 protein: CASSPVGTVQETQYF
J gene: TRBJ2-5
V gene: TRBV18
clone size: .
D gene: TRBD1

CDR3 DNA: TGTGCCAGCAGCTTGTGGGACGGGGAGACCCAGTACTTC
CDR3 protein: CASSLWDGETQYF
J gene: TRBJ2-5
V gene: TRBV11-3
clone size: once
D gene: .

CDR3 DNA: TGCAGCGTTGAATCGGAAAGCACAGATACGCAGTATTTT
CDR3 protein: CSVESESTDTQYF
J gene: TRBJ2-3
V gene: TRBV29-1
clone size: .
D gene: .